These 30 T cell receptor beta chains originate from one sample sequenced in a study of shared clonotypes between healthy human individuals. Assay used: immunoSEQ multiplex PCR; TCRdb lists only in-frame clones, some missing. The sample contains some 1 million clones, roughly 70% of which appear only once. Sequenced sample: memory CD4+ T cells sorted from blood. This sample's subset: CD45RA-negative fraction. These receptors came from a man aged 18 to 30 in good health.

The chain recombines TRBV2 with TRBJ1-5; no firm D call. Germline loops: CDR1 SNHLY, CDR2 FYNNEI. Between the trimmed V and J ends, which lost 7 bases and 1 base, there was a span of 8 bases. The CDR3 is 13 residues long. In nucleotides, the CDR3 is TGTGCCAGCACGGTCGAGAGCAATCAGCCCCAGCATTTT. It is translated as CASTVESNQPQHF.

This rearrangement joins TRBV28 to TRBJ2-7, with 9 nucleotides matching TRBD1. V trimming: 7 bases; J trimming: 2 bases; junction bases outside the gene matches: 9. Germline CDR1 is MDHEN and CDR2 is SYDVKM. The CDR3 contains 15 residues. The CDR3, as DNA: TGTGCCAGCAACCCCTTGACAGGGGGAGCCTACGAGCAGTACTTC. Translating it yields CASNPLTGGAYEQYF.

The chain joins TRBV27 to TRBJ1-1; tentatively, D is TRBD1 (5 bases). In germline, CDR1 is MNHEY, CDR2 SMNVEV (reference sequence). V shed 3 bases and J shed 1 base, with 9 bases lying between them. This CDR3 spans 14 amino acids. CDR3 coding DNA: TGTGCCAGCAGTTTCCCAGGGAAGAACACTGAAGCTTTCTTT. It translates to CASSFPGKNTEAFF.

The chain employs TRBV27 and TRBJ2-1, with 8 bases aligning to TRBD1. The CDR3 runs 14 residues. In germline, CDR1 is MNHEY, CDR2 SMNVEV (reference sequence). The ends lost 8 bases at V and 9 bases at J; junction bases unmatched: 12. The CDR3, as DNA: TGTGCCAGCTCCCGGACAGGGCCGGTGGGTGAGCAGTTCTTC. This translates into CASSRTGPVGEQFF.

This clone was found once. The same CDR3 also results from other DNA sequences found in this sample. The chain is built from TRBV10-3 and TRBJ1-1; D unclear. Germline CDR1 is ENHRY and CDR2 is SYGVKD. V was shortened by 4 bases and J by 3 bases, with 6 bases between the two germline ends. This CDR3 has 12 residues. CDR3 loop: CAISVTDTEAFF. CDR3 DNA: TGTGCCATCAGTGTAACAGACACTGAAGCTTTCTTT.

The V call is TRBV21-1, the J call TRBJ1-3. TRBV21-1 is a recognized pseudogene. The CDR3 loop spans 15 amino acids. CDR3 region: CANPDGTVSGNTIYF. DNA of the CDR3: TGTGCCAACCCAGATGGGACCGTCTCTGGAAACACCATATATTTT.

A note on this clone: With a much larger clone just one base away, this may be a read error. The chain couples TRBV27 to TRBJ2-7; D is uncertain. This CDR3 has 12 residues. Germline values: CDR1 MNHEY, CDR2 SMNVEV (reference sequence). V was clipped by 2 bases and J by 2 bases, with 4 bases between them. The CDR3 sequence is CASSLGAYEQYF. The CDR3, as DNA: TGTGCCAGCAGTTTAGGGGCCTACGAGCAGTACTTC.

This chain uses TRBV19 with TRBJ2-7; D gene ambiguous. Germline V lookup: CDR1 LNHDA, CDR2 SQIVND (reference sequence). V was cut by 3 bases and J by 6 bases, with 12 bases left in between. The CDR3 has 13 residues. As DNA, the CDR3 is TGTGCCAGTAGTATGGTCCTGGGTCCCGAGCAGTACTTC. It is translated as CASSMVLGPEQYF.

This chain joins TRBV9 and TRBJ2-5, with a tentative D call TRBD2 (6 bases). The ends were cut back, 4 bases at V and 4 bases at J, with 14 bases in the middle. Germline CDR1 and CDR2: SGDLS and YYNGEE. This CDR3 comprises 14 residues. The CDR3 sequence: CASSYFGSSETQYF. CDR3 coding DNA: TGTGCCAGCAGCTACTTCGGGAGTTCAGAGACCCAGTACTTC.

The CDR3 bases are TGCGCCAGCAGCTTGAATGGGGACAGGGGGAACTATGGCTACACCTTC. Protein: CASSLNGDRGNYGYTF. The V gene is TRBV5-1, the J gene TRBJ1-2; 11 nucleotides agree with TRBD1. Looked up from germline, CDR1 is SGHRS and CDR2 is YFSETQ. This CDR3 has 16 amino acids. J was trimmed by 2 bases and V by 1 base; bases with no gene match: 4. Supplemented by reference TRBV5-1 and TRBJ1-2, the full variable domain reads KAGVTQTPRYLIKTRGQQVTLSCSPISGHRSVSWYQQTPGQGLQFLFEYFSETQRNKGNFPGRFSGRQFSNSRSEMNVSTLELGDSALYLCASSLNGDRGNYGYTFGSGTRLTVV.

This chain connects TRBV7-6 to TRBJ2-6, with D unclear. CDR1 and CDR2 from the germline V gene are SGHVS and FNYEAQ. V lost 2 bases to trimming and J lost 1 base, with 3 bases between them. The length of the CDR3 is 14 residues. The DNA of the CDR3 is TGTGCCAGCAGCTTATTTTCTGGGGCCAACGTCCTGACTTTC. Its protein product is CASSLFSGANVLTF.

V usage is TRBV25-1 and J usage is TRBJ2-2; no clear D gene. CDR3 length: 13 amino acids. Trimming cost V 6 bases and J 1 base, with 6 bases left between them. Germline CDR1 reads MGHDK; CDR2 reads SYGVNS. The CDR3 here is CASRQENTGELFF. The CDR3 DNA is TGTGCCAGCAGGCAGGAGAACACCGGGGAGCTGTTTTTT.

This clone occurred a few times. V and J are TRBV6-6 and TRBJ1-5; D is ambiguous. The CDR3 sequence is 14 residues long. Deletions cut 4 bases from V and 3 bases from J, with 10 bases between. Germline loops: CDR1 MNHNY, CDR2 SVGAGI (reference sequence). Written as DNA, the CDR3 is TGTGCCAGCAGTTTGGGAGGGTTCAATCAGCCCCAGCATTTT. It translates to CASSLGGFNQPQHF.

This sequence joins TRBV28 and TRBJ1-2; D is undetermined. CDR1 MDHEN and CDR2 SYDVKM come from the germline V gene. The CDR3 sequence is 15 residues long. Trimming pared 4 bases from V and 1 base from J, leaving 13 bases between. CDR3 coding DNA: TGTGCCAGCAGTTCCGAGTCAGAGCTTAACTATGGCTACACCTTC. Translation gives CASSSESELNYGYTF.

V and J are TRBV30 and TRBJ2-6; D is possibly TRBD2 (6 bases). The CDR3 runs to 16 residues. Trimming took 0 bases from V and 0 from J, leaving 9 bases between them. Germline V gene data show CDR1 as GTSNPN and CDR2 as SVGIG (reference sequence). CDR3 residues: CAWSVGGNSGANVLTF. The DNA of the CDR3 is TGTGCCTGGAGTGTGGGGGGAAACTCTGGGGCCAACGTCCTGACTTTC.

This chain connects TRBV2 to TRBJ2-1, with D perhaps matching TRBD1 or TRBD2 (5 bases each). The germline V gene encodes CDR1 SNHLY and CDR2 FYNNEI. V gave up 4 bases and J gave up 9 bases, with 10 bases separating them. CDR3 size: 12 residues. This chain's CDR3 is CASSVWGSEQFF. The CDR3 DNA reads TGTGCCAGCAGTGTGTGGGGGTCTGAGCAGTTCTTC.

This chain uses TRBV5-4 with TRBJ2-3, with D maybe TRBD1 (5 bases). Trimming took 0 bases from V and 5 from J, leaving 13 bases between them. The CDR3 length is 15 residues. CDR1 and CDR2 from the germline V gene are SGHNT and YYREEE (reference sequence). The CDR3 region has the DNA TGTGCCAGCAGCTTGGACCCAGGGCAGGGAGATACGCAGTATTTT. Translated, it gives CASSLDPGQGDTQYF.

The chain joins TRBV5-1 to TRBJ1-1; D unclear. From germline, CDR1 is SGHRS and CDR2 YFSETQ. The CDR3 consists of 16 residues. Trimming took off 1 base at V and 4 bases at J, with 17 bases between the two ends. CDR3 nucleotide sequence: TGCGCCAGCAGCTTGAGGCCGCGGATGGTGGGCACTGAAGCTTTCTTT. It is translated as CASSLRPRMVGTEAFF.

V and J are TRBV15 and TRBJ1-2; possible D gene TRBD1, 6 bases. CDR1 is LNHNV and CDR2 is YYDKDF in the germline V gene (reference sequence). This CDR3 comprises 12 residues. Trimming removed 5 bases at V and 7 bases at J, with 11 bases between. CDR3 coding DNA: TGTGCCACCAGCTACAGGGAGGGTGGCTACACCTTC. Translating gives CATSYREGGYTF.

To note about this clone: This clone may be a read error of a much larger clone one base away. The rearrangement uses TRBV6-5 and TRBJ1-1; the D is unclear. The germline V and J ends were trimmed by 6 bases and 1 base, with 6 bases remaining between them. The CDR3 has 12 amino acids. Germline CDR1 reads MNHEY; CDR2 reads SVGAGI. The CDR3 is CASRDPNTEAFF. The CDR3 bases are TGTGCCAGCAGGGACCCGAACACTGAAGCTTTCTTT.

The CDR3 nucleotides read TGTGCCAGCTCCGGGACTAGCGGGGTAGAGCAGTTCTTC. This translates into CASSGTSGVEQFF. V gene TRBV18 combines with J gene TRBJ2-1, with 13 nucleotides matching TRBD2. Germline assignment: CDR1 KGHSH and CDR2 LQKENI. Trimming cost V 6 bases and J 10 bases; bases outside gene matches: 3. The CDR3 spans 13 residues.

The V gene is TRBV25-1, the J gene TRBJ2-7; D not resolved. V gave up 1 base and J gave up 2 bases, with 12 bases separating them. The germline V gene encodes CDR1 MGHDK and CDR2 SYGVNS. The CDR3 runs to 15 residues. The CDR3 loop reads CASSEFLGQAYEQYF. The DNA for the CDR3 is TGTGCCAGCAGTGAATTTTTGGGCCAGGCCTACGAGCAGTACTTC.

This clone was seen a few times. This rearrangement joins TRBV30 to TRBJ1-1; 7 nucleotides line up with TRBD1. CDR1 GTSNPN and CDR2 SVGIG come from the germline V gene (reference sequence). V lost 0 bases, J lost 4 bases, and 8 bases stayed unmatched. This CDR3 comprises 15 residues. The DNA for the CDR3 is TGTGCCTGGAGTGTGACAGGGAGGAGGGGCACTGAAGCTTTCTTT. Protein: CAWSVTGRRGTEAFF.

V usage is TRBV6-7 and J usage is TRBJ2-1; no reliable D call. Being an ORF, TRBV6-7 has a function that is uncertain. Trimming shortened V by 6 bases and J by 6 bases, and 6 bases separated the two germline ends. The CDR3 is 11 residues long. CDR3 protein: CASSSLNEQFF. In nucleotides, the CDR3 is TGTGCCAGCAGCTCCCTCAATGAGCAGTTCTTC.

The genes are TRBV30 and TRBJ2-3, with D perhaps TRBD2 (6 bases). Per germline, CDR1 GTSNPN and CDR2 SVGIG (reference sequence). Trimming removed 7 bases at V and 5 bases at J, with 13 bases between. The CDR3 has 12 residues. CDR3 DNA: TGTGCCTCGGCCCCCGGGGGAGATACGCAGTATTTT. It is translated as CASAPGGDTQYF.

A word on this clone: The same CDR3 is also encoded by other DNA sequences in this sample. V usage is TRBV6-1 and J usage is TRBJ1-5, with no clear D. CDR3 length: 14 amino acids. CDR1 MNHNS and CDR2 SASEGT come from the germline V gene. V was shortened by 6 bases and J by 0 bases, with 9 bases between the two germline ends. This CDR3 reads CASSESGSNQPQHF. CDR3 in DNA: TGTGCCAGCAGCGAGAGCGGTAGCAATCAGCCCCAGCATTTT.

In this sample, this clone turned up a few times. The chain's CDR3 is CASSAMESGELFF. As DNA, the CDR3 is TGTGCCAGCAGTGCGATGGAGTCCGGGGAGCTGTTTTTT. This sequence joins TRBV6-1 and TRBJ2-2; no clear D gene. Germline CDR1 and CDR2: MNHNS and SASEGT. There are 13 residues in the CDR3. V gave up 4 bases and J gave up 6 bases, with 9 bases separating them.

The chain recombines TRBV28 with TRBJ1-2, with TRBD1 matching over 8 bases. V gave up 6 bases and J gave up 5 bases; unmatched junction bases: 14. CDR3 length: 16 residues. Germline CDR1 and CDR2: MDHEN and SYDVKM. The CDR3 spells CASRLGTGQDFYGYTF. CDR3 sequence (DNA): TGTGCCAGCAGGCTGGGTACGGGACAGGACTTTTATGGCTACACCTTC.

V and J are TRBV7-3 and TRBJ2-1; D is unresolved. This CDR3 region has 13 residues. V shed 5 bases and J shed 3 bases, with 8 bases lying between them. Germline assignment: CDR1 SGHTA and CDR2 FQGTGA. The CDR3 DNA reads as TGTGCCAGCAGCCCCGGAATCTACAATGAGCAGTTCTTC. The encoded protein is CASSPGIYNEQFF.

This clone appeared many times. The CDR3 protein is CASSLGTGTHFSSGANVLTF. As DNA, the CDR3 is TGTGCCAGTAGTCTTGGGACAGGGACCCATTTTAGCTCTGGGGCCAACGTCCTGACTTTC. V usage is TRBV19 and J usage is TRBJ2-6; 9 bases map to TRBD1. Per the germline V gene, CDR1 is LNHDA and CDR2 is SQIVND (reference sequence). The CDR3 is 20 residues long. The J segment lost 0 bases and the V segment lost 5 bases, leaving 14 bases of the junction unmatched.